These 15 T cell receptor beta chains were all obtained from the same sample, sequenced in a study of Graves' ophthalmopathy and Graves' hyperthyroidism. Investigators amplified TCR beta CDR3 regions from RNA transcripts. The library came from an HTBI-primed first-round RT-PCR and a second-round multiplex PCR. Each CDR3 protein gets one entry after TCRdb re-called the multiplex PCR reads with MiXCR. The sample lists about 170,000 distinct CDR3 sequences, 37% seen once, with 5.8% in the top ten. The sequenced material came from peripheral blood. These receptors were obtained from a woman in her forties with Graves' ophthalmopathy.

This clonotype was found a few times. The CDR3 sequence: CASSFRAGVQETQYF. The CDR3 DNA is TGTGCCAGCAGTTTCCGGGCAGGGGTGCAAGAGACCCAGTACTTC. This chain links TRBV12-3 or TRBV12-4 with TRBJ2-5, with a weak D call TRBD1 (6 bases). V dropped 3 bases and J dropped 2 bases, with 13 bases sitting between them. This CDR3 region has 15 residues.

This clonotype was found many times. The chain's CDR3 is CASSLDGEGENTEAFF. The DNA for the CDR3 is TGCGCCAGCAGCTTGGACGGGGAAGGGGAGAACACTGAAGCTTTCTTT. This sequence joins TRBV5-1 and TRBJ1-1; D might be TRBD1 (5 bases). CDR3 size: 16 residues. Trimming left V 0 bases short and J 1 base short, with 13 bases between. Germline CDR1 and CDR2: SGHRS and YFSETQ. Together with reference TRBV5-1 and TRBJ1-1, the CDR3 gives the full variable domain: KAGVTQTPRYLIKTRGQQVTLSCSPISGHRSVSWYQQTPGQGLQFLFEYFSETQRNKGNFPGRFSGRQFSNSRSEMNVSTLELGDSALYLCASSLDGEGENTEAFFGQGTRLTVV.

The rearrangement joins TRBV10-3 to TRBJ1-5; maybe TRBD1 (5 bases). The CDR3 extends over 12 amino acids. With 8 bases removed from V and 3 bases from J, the gap between germline ends came to 8 bases. From germline, CDR1 is ENHRY and CDR2 SYGVKD. CDR3 sequence reads: CAIGTDNQPQHF. The CDR3 DNA reads TGTGCCATCGGGACGGACAATCAGCCCCAGCATTTT.

This chain links TRBV2 with TRBJ2-5, with D possibly TRBD1 on 5 matching bases. This CDR3 is built from 11 residues. Trimming took 8 bases from V and 2 from J, leaving 6 bases between them. Germline values: CDR1 SNHLY, CDR2 FYNNEI. CDR3 in amino acids: CASGQQETQYF. In DNA form, the CDR3 reads TGTGCCAGCGGACAACAAGAGACCCAGTACTTC.

The chain links TRBV6-1 to TRBJ1-5, with no clear D. CDR3 length: 11 amino acids. Trimming removed 4 bases at V and 4 bases at J, with 2 bases between. Germline V gives CDR1 MNHNS, CDR2 SASEGT. CDR3 nucleotide sequence: TGTGCCAGCAGTGCGAATCAGCCCCAGCATTTT. Translating it yields CASSANQPQHF.

The chain has TRBV6-1 and TRBJ2-7; TRBD1 might be the D (5 bases). CDR1 is MNHNS and CDR2 is SASEGT in the germline V gene. This CDR3 comprises 18 residues. The ends were cut back, 3 bases at V and 5 bases at J, with 26 bases in the middle. Here the CDR3 DNA reads TGTGCCAGCAGTGAGTTCAACTACAGGCTAATCTCCCCGAACGAGCAGTACTTC. Translation: CASSEFNYRLISPNEQYF.

This clonotype has at least ten counts. The chain has TRBV6-2 or TRBV6-3 and TRBJ1-2; D remains ambiguous. The length of the CDR3 is 15 residues. The V end was cut by 5 bases, the J end by 6 bases, with 19 bases between. Germline V CDR1 and CDR2: MNHEY, SVGEGT. CDR3 region: CASSQPWELTDGYTF. The CDR3 region has the DNA TGTGCCAGCAGTCAACCTTGGGAACTCACAGATGGCTACACCTTC.

This chain uses TRBV7-2 with TRBJ2-5, with no clear D. Looked up from germline, CDR1 is SGHTA and CDR2 is FQGNSA. CDR3 length equals 13 residues. V was shortened by 5 bases and J by 2 bases, with 9 bases between the two germline ends. The CDR3 spells CASSQSQQETQYF. The CDR3 DNA follows: TGTGCCAGCAGCCAATCACAGCAAGAGACCCAGTACTTC.

This chain links TRBV29-1 with TRBJ2-6; tentative D call: TRBD1 (6 bases). Deletions cut 6 bases from V and 4 bases from J, with 19 bases between. Per the germline V gene, CDR1 is SQVTM and CDR2 is ANQGSEA. CDR3 length: 16 amino acids. CDR3 bases: TGCAGCGTGGCACAGGGCACGGGGTCGGGGGCCAACGTCCTGACTTTC. Translating it yields CSVAQGTGSGANVLTF.

This clonotype was picked up many times. The chain's CDR3 is CASSLSSRPETQYF. The DNA of the CDR3 is TGTGCCAGCAGTTTATCGTCCAGGCCAGAGACCCAGTACTTC. The chain carries TRBV28 and TRBJ2-5; D unresolved. The V end lost 1 base, the J end lost 4 bases, and 10 bases lay between the germline ends. Germline CDR1 reads MDHEN; CDR2 reads SYDVKM. CDR3 length: 14 amino acids.

This clonotype was observed at least ten times. A clone one base away is much larger, so this may be a read error. The CDR3: CANSYPPWWTSDGYTF. The DNA for the CDR3 is TGTGCCAACAGCTACCCCCCTTGGTGGACCTCAGATGGCTACACCTTC. The chain is built from TRBV6-2 or TRBV6-3 and TRBJ1-2; D remains ambiguous. CDR1 is MNHEY and CDR2 is SVGEGT in the germline V gene. The V gene lost 10 bases and the J gene lost 6 bases, with 27 bases spanning the gap. The CDR3 runs 16 residues.

This clonotype was picked up a small number of times. This chain uses TRBV12-3 or TRBV12-4 with TRBJ1-6; D is unclear. Trimming removed 1 base from V and 4 bases from J, with 8 bases in between. The CDR3 spans 15 residues. CDR3 in amino acids: CASSLGRAYNSPLHF. CDR3 coding DNA: TGTGCCAGCAGTTTAGGGAGGGCTTATAATTCACCCCTCCACTTT.

J is TRBJ1-3 and V is TRBV11-2; no definite D call. Germline loops: CDR1 SGHAT, CDR2 FQNNGV. This CDR3 region has 15 residues. V lost 0 bases to trimming and J lost 3 bases, with 9 bases between them. The CDR3 is CASSLDHGRGNTIYF. In DNA, the CDR3 is TGTGCCAGCAGCTTAGATCACGGACGTGGAAACACCATATATTTT.

The chain links TRBV7-2 to TRBJ2-7, with TRBD1 matching over 9 bases. The trim removed 1 base at V and 6 bases at J, leaving 1 base unmatched. CDR1 is SGHTA and CDR2 is FQGNSA in the germline V gene. This CDR3 region has 13 residues. CDR3: CASSLGQGGEQYF. In DNA form, the CDR3 reads TGTGCCAGCAGCTTAGGACAGGGGGGCGAGCAGTACTTC.

The sample holds many counts of this clonotype. This chain uses TRBV28 with TRBJ2-7; a weak D match, TRBD1 (6 bases). This CDR3 is 15 amino acids long. With 5 bases removed from V and 0 bases from J, the gap between germline ends came to 14 bases. From germline, CDR1 is MDHEN and CDR2 SYDVKM. The CDR3 DNA reads TGTGCCAGCAGTCCCCCCCAGGACAGCTCCTACGAGCAGTACTTC. Residues: CASSPPQDSSYEQYF.